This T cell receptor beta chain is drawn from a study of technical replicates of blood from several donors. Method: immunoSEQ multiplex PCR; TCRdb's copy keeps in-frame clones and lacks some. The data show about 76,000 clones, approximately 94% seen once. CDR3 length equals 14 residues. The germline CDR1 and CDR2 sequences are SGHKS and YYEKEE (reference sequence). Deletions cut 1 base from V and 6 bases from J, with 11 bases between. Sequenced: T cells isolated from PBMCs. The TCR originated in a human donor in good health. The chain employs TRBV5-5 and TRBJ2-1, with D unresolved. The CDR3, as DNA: TGTGCCAGCAGCTTGAGATGGCAGGTCAATGAGCAGTTCTTC. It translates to CASSLRWQVNEQFF. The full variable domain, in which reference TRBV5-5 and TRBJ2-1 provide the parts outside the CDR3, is DAGVTQSPTHLIKTRGQQVTLRCSPISGHKSVSWYQQVLGQGPQFIFQYYEKEERGRGNFPDRFSARQFPNYSSELNVNALLLGDSALYLCASSLRWQVNEQFFGPGTRLTVL.